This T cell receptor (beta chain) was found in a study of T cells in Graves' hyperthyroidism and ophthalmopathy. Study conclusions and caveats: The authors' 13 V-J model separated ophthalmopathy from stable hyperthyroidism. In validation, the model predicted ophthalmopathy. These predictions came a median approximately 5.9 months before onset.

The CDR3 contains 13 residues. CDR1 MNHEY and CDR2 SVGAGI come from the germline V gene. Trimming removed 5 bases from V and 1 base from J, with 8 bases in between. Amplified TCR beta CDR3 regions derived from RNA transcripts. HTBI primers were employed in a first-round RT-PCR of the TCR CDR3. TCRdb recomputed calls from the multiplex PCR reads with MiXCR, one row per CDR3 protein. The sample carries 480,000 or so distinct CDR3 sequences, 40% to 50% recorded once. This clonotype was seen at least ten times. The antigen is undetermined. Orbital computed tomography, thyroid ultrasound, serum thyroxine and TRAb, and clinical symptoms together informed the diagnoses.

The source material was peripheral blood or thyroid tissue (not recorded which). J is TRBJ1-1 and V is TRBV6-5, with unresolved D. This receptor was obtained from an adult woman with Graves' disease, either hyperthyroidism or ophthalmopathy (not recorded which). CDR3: CASSARGNTEAFF. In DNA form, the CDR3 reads TGTGCCAGCAGTGCCCGAGGGAACACTGAAGCTTTCTTT.